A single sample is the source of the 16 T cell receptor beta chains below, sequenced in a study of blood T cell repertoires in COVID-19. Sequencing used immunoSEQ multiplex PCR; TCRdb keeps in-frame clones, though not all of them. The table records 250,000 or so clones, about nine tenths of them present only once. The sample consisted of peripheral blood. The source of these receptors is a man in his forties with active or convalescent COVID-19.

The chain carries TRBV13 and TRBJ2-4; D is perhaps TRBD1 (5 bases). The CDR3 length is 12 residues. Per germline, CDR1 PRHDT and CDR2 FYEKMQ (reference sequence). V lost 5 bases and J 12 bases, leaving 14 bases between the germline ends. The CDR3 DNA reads TGTGCCAGCAGCCATAGGGGTACAGCTCAGTACTTC. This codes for CASSHRGTAQYF. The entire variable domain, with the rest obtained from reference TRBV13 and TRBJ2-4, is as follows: AAGVIQSPRHLIKEKRETATLKCYPIPRHDTVYWYQQGPGQDPQFLISFYEKMQSDKGSIPDRFSAQQFSDYHSELNMSSLELGDSALYFCASSHRGTAQYFGAGTRLSVL.

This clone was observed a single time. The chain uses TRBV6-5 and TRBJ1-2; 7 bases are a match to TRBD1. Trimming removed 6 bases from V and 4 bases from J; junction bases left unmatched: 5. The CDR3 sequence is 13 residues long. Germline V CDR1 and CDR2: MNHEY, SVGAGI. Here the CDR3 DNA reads TGTGCCAGCAGAAACCAGGGGGGCTATGGCTACACCTTC. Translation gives CASRNQGGYGYTF.

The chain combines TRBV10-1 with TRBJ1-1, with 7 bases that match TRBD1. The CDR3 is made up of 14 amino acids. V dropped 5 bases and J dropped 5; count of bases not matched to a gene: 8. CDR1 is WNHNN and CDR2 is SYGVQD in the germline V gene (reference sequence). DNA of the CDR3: TGCGCCAGCAGTCACGACAGGGTCGGGACTGAAGCTTTCTTT. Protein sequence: CASSHDRVGTEAFF.

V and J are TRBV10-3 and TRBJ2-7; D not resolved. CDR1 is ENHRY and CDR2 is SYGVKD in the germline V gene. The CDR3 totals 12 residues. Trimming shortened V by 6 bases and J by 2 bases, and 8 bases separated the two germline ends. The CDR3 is CAISDATYEQYF. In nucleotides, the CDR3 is TGTGCCATCAGCGATGCTACCTACGAGCAGTACTTC.

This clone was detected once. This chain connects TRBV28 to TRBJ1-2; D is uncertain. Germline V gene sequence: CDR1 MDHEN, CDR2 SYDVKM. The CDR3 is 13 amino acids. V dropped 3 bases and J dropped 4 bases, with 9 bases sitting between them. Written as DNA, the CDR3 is TGTGCCAGCAGTTTGGCGGGAGGCTATGGCTACACCTTC. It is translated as CASSLAGGYGYTF.

The CDR3, as DNA: TGTGCCAGCAGTCCATCGGGACAGGAGGGGACAGATACGCAGTATTTT. As protein: CASSPSGQEGTDTQYF. This chain uses TRBV27 with TRBJ2-3; 8 bases align to TRBD1. V shed 5 bases, J shed 3 bases, and the junction held 10 bases outside the gene matches. The length of the CDR3 is 16 residues. Germline-derived CDR1 and CDR2 are MNHEY and SMNVEV (reference sequence).

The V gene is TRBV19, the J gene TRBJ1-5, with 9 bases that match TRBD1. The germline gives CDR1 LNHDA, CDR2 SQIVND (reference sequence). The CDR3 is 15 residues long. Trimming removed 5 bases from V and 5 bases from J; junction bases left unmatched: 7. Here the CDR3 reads CASSEDRGIHQPQHF. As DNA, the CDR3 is TGTGCCAGTAGTGAGGACAGGGGAATCCATCAGCCCCAGCATTTT.

This CDR3 is CASSFTGNEKLFF. The CDR3 bases are TGTGCCAGCAGTTTTACAGGGAATGAAAAACTGTTTTTT. The chain has TRBV27 and TRBJ1-4, with a weak D call TRBD1 (6 bases). V lost 3 bases, J lost 5 bases, and 7 bases lay in between. Germline values: CDR1 MNHEY, CDR2 SMNVEV (reference sequence). The CDR3 length is 13 residues.

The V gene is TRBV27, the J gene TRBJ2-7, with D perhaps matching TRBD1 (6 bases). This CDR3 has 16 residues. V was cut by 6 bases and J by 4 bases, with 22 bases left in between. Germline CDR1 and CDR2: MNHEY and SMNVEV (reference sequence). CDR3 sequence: CASSSTNSGQLYEQYF. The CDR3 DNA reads TGTGCCAGCAGCTCAACCAACTCCGGACAGCTATACGAGCAGTACTTC.

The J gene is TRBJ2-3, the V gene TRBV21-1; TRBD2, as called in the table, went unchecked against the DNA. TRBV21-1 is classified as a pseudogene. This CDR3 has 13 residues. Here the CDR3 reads CAWLSGEIDTQYF. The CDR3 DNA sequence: TGTGCCTGGCTCTCGGGAGAGATAGATACGCAGTATTTT.

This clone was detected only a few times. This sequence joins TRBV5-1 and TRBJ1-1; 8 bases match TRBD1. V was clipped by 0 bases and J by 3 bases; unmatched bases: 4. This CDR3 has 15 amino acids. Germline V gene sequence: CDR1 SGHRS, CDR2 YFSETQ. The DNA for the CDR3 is TGCGCCAGCAGCTTGGTTCACAGGGGGGACACTGAAGCTTTCTTT. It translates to CASSLVHRGDTEAFF.

The CDR3 here is CASSPGTAYGYTF. DNA for the CDR3: TGTGCCAGCAGCCCAGGGACTGCTTATGGCTACACCTTC. The genes are TRBV14 and TRBJ1-2; weak D call: TRBD1 (5 bases). V lost 4 bases and J lost 5, with 11 bases in between. The CDR3 covers 13 residues. Per the germline V gene, CDR1 is SGHDN and CDR2 is FVKESK.

The CDR3, as DNA: TGTGCCAGCAGCGACCCGACAGGTATCGTTGGGGCCAACGTCCTGACTTTC. Its protein product is CASSDPTGIVGANVLTF. This chain connects TRBV9 to TRBJ2-6; TRBD1 might be the D (6 bases). Between the trimmed V and J ends, which lost 3 bases and 3 bases, there was a span of 16 bases. CDR3 size: 17 residues. Germline loops: CDR1 SGDLS, CDR2 YYNGEE.

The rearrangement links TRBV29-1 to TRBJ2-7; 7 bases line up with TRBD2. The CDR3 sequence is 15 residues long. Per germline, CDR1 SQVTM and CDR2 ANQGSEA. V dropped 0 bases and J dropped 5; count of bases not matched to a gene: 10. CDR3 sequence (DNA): TGCAGCGTTGAAGATTGGGGCGGGAGCAGTGACGAGCAGTACTTC. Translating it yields CSVEDWGGSSDEQYF.

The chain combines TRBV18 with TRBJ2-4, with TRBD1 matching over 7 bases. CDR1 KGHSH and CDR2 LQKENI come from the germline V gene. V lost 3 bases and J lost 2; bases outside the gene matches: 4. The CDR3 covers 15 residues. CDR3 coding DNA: TGTGCCAGCTCACCCGAGACAGGGACCAAAAACATTCAGTACTTC. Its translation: CASSPETGTKNIQYF.

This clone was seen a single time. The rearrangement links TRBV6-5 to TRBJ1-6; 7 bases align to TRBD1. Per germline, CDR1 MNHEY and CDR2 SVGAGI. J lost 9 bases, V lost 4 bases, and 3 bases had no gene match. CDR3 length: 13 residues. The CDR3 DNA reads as TGTGCCAGCAGTTCACAGGGGTTTTCACCCCTCCACTTT. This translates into CASSSQGFSPLHF.